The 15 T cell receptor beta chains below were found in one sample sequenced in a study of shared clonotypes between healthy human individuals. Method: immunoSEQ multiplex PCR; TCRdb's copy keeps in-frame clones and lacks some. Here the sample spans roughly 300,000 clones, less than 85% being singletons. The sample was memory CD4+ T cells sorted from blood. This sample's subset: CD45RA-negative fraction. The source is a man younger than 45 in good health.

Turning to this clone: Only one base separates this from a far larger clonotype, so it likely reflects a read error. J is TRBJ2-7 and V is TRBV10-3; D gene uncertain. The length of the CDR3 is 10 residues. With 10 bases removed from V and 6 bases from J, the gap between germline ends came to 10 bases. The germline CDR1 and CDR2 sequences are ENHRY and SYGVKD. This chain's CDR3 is CATGPSEQYF. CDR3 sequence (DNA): TGTGCCACCGGACCGTCCGAGCAGTACTTC.

In DNA, the CDR3 is TGTGCCAGAAACCGGGACAGGGGTTCTGGGGCCAACGTCCTGACTTTC. It encodes CARNRDRGSGANVLTF. The V gene is TRBV14, the J gene TRBJ2-6, with 10 bases matching TRBD1. With 9 bases clipped from V and 1 base from J, the junction kept 6 bases outside the gene matches. The CDR3 length is 16 residues. The V gene's germline CDR1 is SGHDN and CDR2 FVKESK.

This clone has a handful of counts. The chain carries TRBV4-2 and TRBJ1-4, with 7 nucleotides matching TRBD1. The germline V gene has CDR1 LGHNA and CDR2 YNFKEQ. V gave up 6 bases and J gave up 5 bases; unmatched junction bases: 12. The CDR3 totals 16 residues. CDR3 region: CASSTSPGQKNEKLFF. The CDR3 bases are TGTGCCAGCAGTACCAGTCCGGGACAGAAAAATGAAAAACTGTTTTTT.

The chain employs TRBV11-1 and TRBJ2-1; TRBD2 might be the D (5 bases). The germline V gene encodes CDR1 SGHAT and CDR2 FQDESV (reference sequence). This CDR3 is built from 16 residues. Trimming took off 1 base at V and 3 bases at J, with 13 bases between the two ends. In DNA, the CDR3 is TGTGCCAGCAGCTTAGGGGAGTTTGGGCACTACAATGAGCAGTTCTTC. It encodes CASSLGEFGHYNEQFF.

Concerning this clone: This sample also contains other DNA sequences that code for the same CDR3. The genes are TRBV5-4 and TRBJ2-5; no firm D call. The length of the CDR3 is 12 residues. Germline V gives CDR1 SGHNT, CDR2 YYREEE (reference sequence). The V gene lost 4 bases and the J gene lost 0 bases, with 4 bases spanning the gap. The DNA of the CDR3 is TGTGCCAGCAGCCTCGACCAAGAGACCCAGTACTTC. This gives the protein CASSLDQETQYF.

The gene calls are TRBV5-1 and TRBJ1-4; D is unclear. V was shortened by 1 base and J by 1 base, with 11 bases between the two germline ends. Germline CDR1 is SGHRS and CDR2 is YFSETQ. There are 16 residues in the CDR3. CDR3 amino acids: CASSLNPSKTNEKLFF. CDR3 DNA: TGCGCCAGCAGCTTGAACCCCAGTAAAACTAATGAAAAACTGTTTTTT.

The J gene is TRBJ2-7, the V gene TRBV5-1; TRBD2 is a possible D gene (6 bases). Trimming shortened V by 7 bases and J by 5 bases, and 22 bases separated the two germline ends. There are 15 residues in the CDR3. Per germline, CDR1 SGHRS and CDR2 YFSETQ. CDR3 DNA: TGCGCCAGCGCTCCGGGGAGGCCGGCGGGCGACGAGCAGTACTTC. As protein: CASAPGRPAGDEQYF.

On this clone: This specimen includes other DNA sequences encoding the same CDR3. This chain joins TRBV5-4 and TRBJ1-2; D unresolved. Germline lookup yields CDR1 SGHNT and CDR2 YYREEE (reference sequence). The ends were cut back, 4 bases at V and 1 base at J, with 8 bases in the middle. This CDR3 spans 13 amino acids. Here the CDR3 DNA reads TGTGCCAGCAGCGTGGACCGTAACTATGGCTACACCTTC. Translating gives CASSVDRNYGYTF.

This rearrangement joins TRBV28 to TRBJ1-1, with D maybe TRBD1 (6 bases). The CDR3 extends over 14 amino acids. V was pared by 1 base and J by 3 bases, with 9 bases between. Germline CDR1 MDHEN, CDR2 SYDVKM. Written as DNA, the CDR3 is TGTGCCAGCAGTTTATTGCGGGGGCACACTGAAGCTTTCTTT. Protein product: CASSLLRGHTEAFF.

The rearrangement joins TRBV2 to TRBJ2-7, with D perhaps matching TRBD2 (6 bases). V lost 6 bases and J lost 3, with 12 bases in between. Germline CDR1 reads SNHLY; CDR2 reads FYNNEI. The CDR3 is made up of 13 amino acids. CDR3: CASSIRRGYEQYF. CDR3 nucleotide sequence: TGTGCCAGCAGCATCCGGCGGGGCTACGAGCAGTACTTC. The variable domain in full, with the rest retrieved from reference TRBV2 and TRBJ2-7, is EPEVTQTPSHQVTQMGQEVILRCVPISNHLYFYWYRQILGQKVEFLVSFYNNEISEKSEIFDDQFSVERPDGSNFTLKIRSTKLEDSAMYFCASSIRRGYEQYFGPGTRLTVT.

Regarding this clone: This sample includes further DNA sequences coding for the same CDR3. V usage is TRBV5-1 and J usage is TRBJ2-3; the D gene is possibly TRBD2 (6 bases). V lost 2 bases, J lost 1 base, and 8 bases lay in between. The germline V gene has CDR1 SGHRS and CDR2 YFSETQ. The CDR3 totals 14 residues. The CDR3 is CASSLASGTDTQYF. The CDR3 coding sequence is TGCGCCAGCAGCTTAGCTAGCGGCACAGATACGCAGTATTTT.

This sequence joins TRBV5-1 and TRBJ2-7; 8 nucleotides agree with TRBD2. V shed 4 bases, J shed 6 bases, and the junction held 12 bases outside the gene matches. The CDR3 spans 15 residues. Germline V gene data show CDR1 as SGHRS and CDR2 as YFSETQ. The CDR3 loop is CASSQLQAGESEQYF. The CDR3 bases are TGCGCCAGCAGCCAATTACAAGCGGGGGAGTCCGAGCAGTACTTC.

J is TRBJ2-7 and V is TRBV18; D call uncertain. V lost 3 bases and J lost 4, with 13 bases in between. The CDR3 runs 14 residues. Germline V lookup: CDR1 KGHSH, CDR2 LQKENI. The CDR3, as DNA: TGTGCCAGCTCACCTAAGGTCGACGTGTACGAGCAGTACTTC. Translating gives CASSPKVDVYEQYF.

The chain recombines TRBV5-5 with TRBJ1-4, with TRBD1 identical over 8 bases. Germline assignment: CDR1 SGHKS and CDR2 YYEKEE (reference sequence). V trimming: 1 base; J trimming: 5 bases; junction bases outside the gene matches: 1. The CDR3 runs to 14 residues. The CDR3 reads CASSLQGANEKLFF. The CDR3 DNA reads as TGTGCCAGCAGCTTGCAGGGGGCAAATGAAAAACTGTTTTTT.

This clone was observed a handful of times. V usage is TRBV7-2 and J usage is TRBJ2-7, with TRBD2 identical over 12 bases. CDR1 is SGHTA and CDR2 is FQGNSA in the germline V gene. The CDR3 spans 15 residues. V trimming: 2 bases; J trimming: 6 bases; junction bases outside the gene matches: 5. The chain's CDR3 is CASSLTGLAGLEQYF. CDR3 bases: TGTGCCAGCAGCTTAACCGGACTAGCGGGACTCGAGCAGTACTTC.